Below, one T cell receptor (beta chain) is given with its context. Looked up from germline, CDR1 is SGHAT and CDR2 is FQNNGV. Trimming took off 4 bases at V and 4 bases at J, with 8 bases between the two ends. The CDR3 consists of 12 residues. This specimen comes from a study of blood T cell repertoires in COVID-19. What the recovered Cohort 3 donors had was two negative PCRs, clearance, or symptom resolution. Per the original methods: From reference gene primer amplification, estimates of nucleated cell counts were derived. The table came from immunoSEQ multiplex PCR; TCRdb's copy has only in-frame clones and leaves some out. That table furnishes V, J and clone size, whereas the DNA furnished D and trimming. The sample holds approximately 290,000 clones, 70% to 90% seen once.

The receptor comes from a woman aged 25 to 45 who had recovered from COVID-19. This sequence joins TRBV11-2 and TRBJ2-7, with D perhaps TRBD1 (5 bases). Sequencing was performed on PBMCs or T cells enriched from blood (not recorded which). CDR3 sequence (DNA): TGTGCCAGCAGCTCGCCAGGGTACGAGCAGTACTTC. It is translated as CASSSPGYEQYF.